This T cell receptor beta chain was obtained from a study of shared clonotypes between healthy human individuals. Trimming cost V 2 bases and J 4 bases; bases outside gene matches: 2. The CDR3 has 14 amino acids. Germline values: CDR1 SGDLS, CDR2 YYNGEE. This clone was seen a single time. Other nucleotide sequences in the sample specify the same CDR3. CD45RO-negative cells were positively selected for CCR7, leaving out terminally differentiated effector memory CD45RA+ cells. Source study methods: Filtering differed because ImmunoSEQ produced junction-only sequences that carried no quality scores. Data came from immunoSEQ multiplex PCR; TCRdb stores just in-frame clones and leaves some out. The V and J calls and the clone size are those of that table, but D and trimming were determined from the DNA. The data show more than 2 million clones, about 95% seen once.

The sequence was collected from a man aged 18 to 29 in good health. Input material: naive CD8+ T cells sorted from blood. This chain uses TRBV9 with TRBJ2-7; 11 bases map to TRBD2. CDR3 coding DNA: TGTGCCAGCAGCGTCGCTAGCGGGAGGTACGAGCAGTACTTC. It translates to CASSVASGRYEQYF.